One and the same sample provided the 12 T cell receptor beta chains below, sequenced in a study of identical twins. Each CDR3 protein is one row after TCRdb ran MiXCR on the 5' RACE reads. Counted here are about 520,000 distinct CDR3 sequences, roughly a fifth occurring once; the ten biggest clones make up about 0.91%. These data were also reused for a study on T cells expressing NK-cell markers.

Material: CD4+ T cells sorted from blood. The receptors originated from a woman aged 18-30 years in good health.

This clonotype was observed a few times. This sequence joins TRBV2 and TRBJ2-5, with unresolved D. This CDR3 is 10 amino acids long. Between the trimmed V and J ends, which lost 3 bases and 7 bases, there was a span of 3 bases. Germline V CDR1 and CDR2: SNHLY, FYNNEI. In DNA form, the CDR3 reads TGTGCCAGCAGTGAGGCGACCCAGTACTTC. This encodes CASSEATQYF. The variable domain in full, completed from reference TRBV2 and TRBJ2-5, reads EPEVTQTPSHQVTQMGQEVILRCVPISNHLYFYWYRQILGQKVEFLVSFYNNEISEKSEIFDDQFSVERPDGSNFTLKIRSTKLEDSAMYFCASSEATQYFGPGTRLLVL.

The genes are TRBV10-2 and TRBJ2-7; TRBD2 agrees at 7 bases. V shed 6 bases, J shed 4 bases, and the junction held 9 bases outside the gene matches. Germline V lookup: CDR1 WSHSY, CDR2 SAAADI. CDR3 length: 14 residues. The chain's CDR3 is CASSPSGKAYEQYF. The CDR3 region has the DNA TGCGCCAGCAGCCCGAGCGGGAAAGCTTACGAGCAGTACTTC.

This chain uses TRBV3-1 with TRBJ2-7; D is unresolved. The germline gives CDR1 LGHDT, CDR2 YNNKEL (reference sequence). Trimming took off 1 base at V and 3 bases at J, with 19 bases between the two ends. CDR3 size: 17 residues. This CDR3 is CASSQALTSGSHYEQYF. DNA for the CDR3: TGTGCCAGCAGCCAAGCCCTTACTTCCGGGTCCCACTACGAGCAGTACTTC.

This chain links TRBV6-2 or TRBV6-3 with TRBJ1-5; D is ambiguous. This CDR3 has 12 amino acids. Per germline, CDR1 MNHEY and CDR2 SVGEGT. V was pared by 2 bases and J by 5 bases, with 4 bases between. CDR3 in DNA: TGTGCCAGCAGTTACAACTATCAGCCCCAGCATTTT. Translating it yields CASSYNYQPQHF.

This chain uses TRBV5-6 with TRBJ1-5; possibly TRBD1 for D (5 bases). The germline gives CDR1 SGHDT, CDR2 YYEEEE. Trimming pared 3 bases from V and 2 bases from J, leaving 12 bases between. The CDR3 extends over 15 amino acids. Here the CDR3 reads CASSSGVYGNQPQHF. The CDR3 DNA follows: TGTGCCAGCAGCTCGGGGGTGTATGGCAATCAGCCCCAGCATTTT.

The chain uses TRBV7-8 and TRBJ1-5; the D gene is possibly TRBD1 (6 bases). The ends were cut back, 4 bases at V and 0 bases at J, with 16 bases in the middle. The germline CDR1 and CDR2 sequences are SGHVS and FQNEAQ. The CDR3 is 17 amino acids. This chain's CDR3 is CASSSRLGQFSNQPQHF. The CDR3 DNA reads TGTGCCAGCAGCTCCCGACTAGGACAGTTTAGCAATCAGCCCCAGCATTTT.

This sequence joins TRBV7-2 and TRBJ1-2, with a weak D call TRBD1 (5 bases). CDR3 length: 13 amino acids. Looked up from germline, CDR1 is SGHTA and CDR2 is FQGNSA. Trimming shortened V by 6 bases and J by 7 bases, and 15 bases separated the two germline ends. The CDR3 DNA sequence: TGTGCCAGCAGACGGGGGACCGAAGGTGGCTACACCTTC. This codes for CASRRGTEGGYTF.

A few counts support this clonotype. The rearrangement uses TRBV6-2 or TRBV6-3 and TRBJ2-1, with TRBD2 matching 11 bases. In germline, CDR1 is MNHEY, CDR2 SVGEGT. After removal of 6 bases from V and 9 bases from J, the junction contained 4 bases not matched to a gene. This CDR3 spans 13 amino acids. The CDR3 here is CASRTSGGIEQFF. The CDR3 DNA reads TGTGCCAGCAGAACTAGCGGGGGCATTGAGCAGTTCTTC.

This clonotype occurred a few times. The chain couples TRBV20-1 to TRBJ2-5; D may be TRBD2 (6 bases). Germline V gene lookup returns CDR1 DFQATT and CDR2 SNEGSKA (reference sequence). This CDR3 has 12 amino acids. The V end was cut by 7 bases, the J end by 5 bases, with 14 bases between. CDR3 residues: CSVLAYQETQYF. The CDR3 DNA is TGCAGTGTACTAGCTTATCAGGAGACCCAGTACTTC.

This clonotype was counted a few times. As DNA, the CDR3 is TGTGCCAGCAGCTTCCTACAGGGGGGCAATCAGCCCCAGCATTTT. Protein: CASSFLQGGNQPQHF. V and J are TRBV7-6 and TRBJ1-5; 8 nucleotides align to TRBD1. The CDR3 loop spans 15 amino acids. The V gene end was trimmed by 3 bases and the J gene end by 2 bases; junction bases not matched to a gene: 3. Germline values: CDR1 SGHVS, CDR2 FNYEAQ.

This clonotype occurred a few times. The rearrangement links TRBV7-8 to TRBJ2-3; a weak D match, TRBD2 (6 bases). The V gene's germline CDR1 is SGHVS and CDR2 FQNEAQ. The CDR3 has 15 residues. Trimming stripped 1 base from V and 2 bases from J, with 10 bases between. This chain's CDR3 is CASSLGLDYTDTQYF. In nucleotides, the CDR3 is TGTGCCAGCAGCTTAGGACTAGACTACACAGATACGCAGTATTTT.

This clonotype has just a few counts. CDR3 in amino acids: CASSRDLGTNEKLFF. CDR3 coding DNA: TGTGCCAGCAGCCGCGACCTAGGGACTAATGAAAAACTGTTTTTT. The rearrangement links TRBV7-9 to TRBJ1-4; the D is unclear. The CDR3 has 15 residues. Germline V gives CDR1 SEHNR, CDR2 FQNEAQ (reference sequence). V gave up 5 bases and J gave up 2 bases, with 12 bases separating them. Looking up the rest from reference TRBV7-9 and TRBJ1-4 gives the full variable domain: DTGVSQNPRHKITKRGQNVTFRCDPISEHNRLYWYRQTLGQGPEFLTYFQNEAQLEKSRLLSDRFSAERPKGSFSTLEIQRTEQGDSAMYLCASSRDLGTNEKLFFGSGTQLSVL.